The rows below give T cell receptor beta chains drawn from one sample of a study of blood T cell repertoires in COVID-19. The protocol was immunoSEQ multiplex PCR, while the TCRdb copy is restricted to in-frame clones and leaves out a portion. The sample lists some 200,000 clones, roughly 87% seen once, with 7% to 8.5% in the top ten. The sequencing sample was made of PBMCs or T cells enriched from blood (not recorded which). Source of these receptors: a man in his thirties or forties in a cohort exposed to, infected with or recovered from COVID-19 (not recorded which). The CDR3 runs from the conserved cysteine through the conserved F or W. D genes are given only for firm matches. Clone size, where shown, is once, few, many, or a class for clones that have expanded.

D: TRBD1
V: TRBV13
J: TRBJ1-1
size: NA
DNA: TGTGCCAGCAACGGACTGGGACAGGGGGCGAACACTGAAGCTTTCTTT
CDR3: CASNGLGQGANTEAFF

D: TRBD2
V: TRBV27
J: TRBJ2-3
size: once
DNA: TGTGCCAGCAGTTTCAGAGGGAGGGCCGGAGGAGATACGCAGTATTTT
CDR3: CASSFRGRAGGDTQYF

D: NA
V: TRBV11-2
J: TRBJ2-7
size: NA
DNA: TGTGCCAGCAGCTTAGAAGCGGGTGGGCAGTACTTC
CDR3: CASSLEAGGQYF

D: TRBD1
V: TRBV3-1/TRBV3-2
J: TRBJ1-5
size: NA
DNA: TGTGCCAGCAGCCAAGCCGGGACAGGGGCTCAGCCCCAGCATTTT
CDR3: CASSQAGTGAQPQHF

D: TRBD1
V: TRBV27
J: TRBJ2-7
size: once
DNA: TGTGCCAGCAGGACAGGGGACTACGAGCAGTACTTC
CDR3: CASRTGDYEQYF

D: NA
V: TRBV9
J: TRBJ2-3
size: NA
DNA: TGTGCCAGCAGCGTCCGCAGCGGCCAGATGAGGGATACGCAGTATTTT
CDR3: CASSVRSGQMRDTQYF

D: NA
V: TRBV7-9
J: TRBJ2-3
size: NA
DNA: TGTGCCAGCAGCTTAGGAGGAGGGGCGGGTGAAGCAGATACGCAGTATTTT
CDR3: CASSLGGGAGEADTQYF

D: NA
V: TRBV2
J: TRBJ2-7
size: NA
DNA: TGTGCCAGCAGTGGTGAGGGAAGGAGCGAGCAGTACTTC
CDR3: CASSGEGRSEQYF

D: TRBD1
V: TRBV10-3
J: TRBJ2-7
size: NA
DNA: TGTGCCATCAGAAATGACAGGGTAGTTCTAAACGAGCAGTACTTC
CDR3: CAIRNDRVVLNEQYF

D: NA
V: TRBV5-4
J: TRBJ1-2
size: NA
DNA: TGTGCCAGCAGCTTGAGGCAGGGGTCCCGTAATGGCTACACCTTC
CDR3: CASSLRQGSRNGYTF

D: NA
V: TRBV28
J: TRBJ1-5
size: NA
DNA: TGTGCCAGCAGGCTTATACAGGGTTATCAGCCCCAGCATTTT
CDR3: CASRLIQGYQPQHF

D: NA
V: TRBV5-1
J: TRBJ1-3
size: NA
DNA: TGCGCCAGCAGCCCAACAACAGGGATCTCTGGAAACACCATATATTTT
CDR3: CASSPTTGISGNTIYF

D: NA
V: TRBV5-1
J: TRBJ2-7
size: NA
DNA: TGCGCCAGCAGCGTAGACAGCTACGAGCAGTACTTC
CDR3: CASSVDSYEQYF

D: NA
V: TRBV19
J: TRBJ2-7
size: NA
DNA: TGTGCCAGCGCCTACAACCCAGGCACCTACGAGCAGTACTTC
CDR3: CASAYNPGTYEQYF

D: TRBD1
V: TRBV19
J: TRBJ1-1
size: few
DNA: TGTGCCAGCTCCTTTCCAGGGACAGGGACTGAAGCTTTCTTT
CDR3: CASSFPGTGTEAFF

D: NA
V: TRBV5-1
J: TRBJ2-2
size: NA
DNA: TGCGCCAGCAGCTTGGAAGGGAGGAAGAACACCGGGGAGCTGTTTTTT
CDR3: CASSLEGRKNTGELFF

D: TRBD1
V: TRBV18
J: TRBJ1-3
size: NA
DNA: TGTGCCAGCTCACCAAGGGACAGGGTAATATCGGACTCTGGAAACACCATATATTTT
CDR3: CASSPRDRVISDSGNTIYF

D: NA
V: TRBV27
J: TRBJ1-3
size: NA
DNA: TGTGCCAGCAGTTCACTGCCGGGAAGCTCTGGAAACACCATATATTTT
CDR3: CASSSLPGSSGNTIYF

D: NA
V: TRBV7-9
J: TRBJ2-7
size: NA
DNA: TGTGCCAGCAGCCCCAGGGGATACCACGAGCAGTACTTC
CDR3: CASSPRGYHEQYF

D: NA
V: TRBV21-1
J: TRBJ1-6
size: NA
DNA: TGTGCCAGCAGCAAAGCAAAGGACAGTTTTAGCTCCTATAATTCACCCCTCCACTTT
CDR3: CASSKAKDSFSSYNSPLHF

D: TRBD1
V: TRBV2
J: TRBJ2-1
size: NA
DNA: TGTGCCAGCAGTGAAATAAGGGACAGATTATTCAATGAGCAGTTCTTC
CDR3: CASSEIRDRLFNEQFF

D: TRBD1
V: TRBV20-1
J: TRBJ1-1
size: NA
DNA: TGCAGTGCTAGTACCCCCAGGGGGCACACTGAAGCTTTCTTT
CDR3: CSASTPRGHTEAFF

D: TRBD1
V: TRBV3-1/TRBV3-2
J: TRBJ2-3
size: NA
DNA: TGTGCCAGCAGCCAAGACGGGACAGGGGGCAGGGATACGCAGTATTTT
CDR3: CASSQDGTGGRDTQYF

D: TRBD2
V: TRBV5-1
J: TRBJ2-3
size: NA
DNA: TGCGCCAGCAGCTTGGGAGGGACTAGCGGGACAGATACGCAGTATTTT
CDR3: CASSLGGTSGTDTQYF

D: NA
V: TRBV7-9
J: TRBJ1-2
size: NA
DNA: TGTGCCAGCAGCTTCCCTGGGACAATGGCGGCTGGCTACACCTTC
CDR3: CASSFPGTMAAGYTF

D: NA
V: TRBV9
J: TRBJ2-1
size: NA
DNA: TGTGCCAGCAGCGTAGGGTCGGGAAACTACAATGAGCAGTTCTTC
CDR3: CASSVGSGNYNEQFF

D: TRBD1
V: TRBV28
J: TRBJ1-2
size: NA
DNA: TGTGCCAGCATGCGACCGGGACAGGCTTATGGCTACACCTTC
CDR3: CASMRPGQAYGYTF

D: TRBD1
V: TRBV7-6
J: TRBJ1-1
size: few
DNA: TGTGCCAGCAGCCCCCAACAGGGGGCTAGCACTGAAGCTTTCTTT
CDR3: CASSPQQGASTEAFF

D: NA
V: TRBV28
J: TRBJ1-2
size: NA
DNA: TGTGCCAGCAGTTTAGGGGGGGAGATAGGCTACACCTTC
CDR3: CASSLGGEIGYTF

D: NA
V: TRBV6-6
J: TRBJ1-6
size: NA
DNA: TGTGCCAGCAGTAGCCGGGGAAGCTCCTATAATTCACCCCTCCACTTT
CDR3: CASSSRGSSYNSPLHF

D: TRBD2
V: TRBV6-2/TRBV6-3
J: TRBJ2-7
size: NA
DNA: TGTGCCAGCAGTTACTCACCAGCGGGAGGACCCTACGAGCAGTACTTC
CDR3: CASSYSPAGGPYEQYF

D: TRBD2
V: TRBV6-2/TRBV6-3
J: TRBJ2-1
size: NA
DNA: TGTGCCAGCAGTTCAACGACTAGCGGGAATTCCAATGAGCAGTTCTTC
CDR3: CASSSTTSGNSNEQFF

D: TRBD2
V: TRBV5-1
J: TRBJ2-1
size: NA
DNA: TGCGCCAGCAGCTTGACGGGAGGGCCAGAGAATGAGCAGTTCTTC
CDR3: CASSLTGGPENEQFF

D: TRBD2
V: TRBV7-3
J: TRBJ2-2
size: NA
DNA: TGTGTCAGCAGCGATACTAGCGGGAGCGCCGGGGAGCTGTTTTTT
CDR3: CVSSDTSGSAGELFF

D: NA
V: TRBV27
J: TRBJ1-1
size: NA
DNA: TGTGCCAGCAGCCCTAGGGGTCTTATCACGGAAGCTTTCTTT
CDR3: CASSPRGLITEAFF

D: TRBD1
V: TRBV4-3
J: TRBJ1-4
size: few
DNA: TGCGCCAGCAGCCAAGCTGGGGTAGACAGGGGGAAACTGTTTTTT
CDR3: CASSQAGVDRGKLFF

D: TRBD1
V: TRBV3-1/TRBV3-2
J: TRBJ2-3
size: NA
DNA: TGTGCCAGCAGCTGGACAGGTCCAGATACGCAGTATTTT
CDR3: CASSWTGPDTQYF

D: NA
V: TRBV10-3
J: TRBJ1-5
size: NA
DNA: TGTGCCAGCTCAGGGGCTGCTCAGCCCCAGCATTTT
CDR3: CASSGAAQPQHF

D: NA
V: TRBV5-6
J: TRBJ1-2
size: NA
DNA: TGTGCCAGCAGCTTGGCCTTAAACTATGGCTACACCTTC
CDR3: CASSLALNYGYTF

D: NA
V: TRBV7-3
J: TRBJ1-5
size: NA
DNA: TGTGCCAGCAGTCAGGGATCGGGCCAGCCCCAGCATTTT
CDR3: CASSQGSGQPQHF

D: TRBD1
V: TRBV6-5
J: TRBJ2-7
size: NA
DNA: TGTGCCAGCAGGGGACCAAGACAGGGGGCGTGGGAGCAGTACTTC
CDR3: CASRGPRQGAWEQYF

D: NA
V: TRBV6-5
J: TRBJ1-5
size: once
DNA: TGTGCCAGCCGCCCGTTCGAGGACAGTGTTCAGCCCCAGCATTTT
CDR3: CASRPFEDSVQPQHF

D: NA
V: TRBV19
J: TRBJ1-1
size: NA
DNA: TGTGCCAGTAGTGCGGGACTGAACACTGAAGCTTTCTTT
CDR3: CASSAGLNTEAFF

D: TRBD2
V: TRBV19
J: TRBJ2-3
size: NA
DNA: TGTGCCAGTAGTATTAGGGGAGCGGGAGCTGGGATAGATACGCAGTATTTT
CDR3: CASSIRGAGAGIDTQYF

D: NA
V: TRBV9
J: TRBJ2-1
size: NA
DNA: TGTGCCAGCAGCGTAGGACTAAACTCCTACAATGAGCAGTTCTTC
CDR3: CASSVGLNSYNEQFF

D: TRBD2
V: TRBV7-6
J: TRBJ2-1
size: NA
DNA: TGTGCCAGCAGCTTAGGGGGGCTAGCGGGAGGTGAGCAGTTCTTC
CDR3: CASSLGGLAGGEQFF

D: TRBD2
V: TRBV5-1
J: TRBJ2-3
size: NA
DNA: TGCGCCAGCAGCGCCCTCACTAGCGGGAGGGCTATAGATACGCAGTATTTT
CDR3: CASSALTSGRAIDTQYF

D: TRBD1
V: TRBV28
J: TRBJ2-1
size: NA
DNA: TGTGCCAGCAGTTTAGGGGGACAGAACGGACAGTTCTTC
CDR3: CASSLGGQNGQFF

D: NA
V: TRBV4-1
J: TRBJ2-7
size: few
DNA: TGCGCCAGCAGCCAAGGGGATAGGGGCTACGAGCAGTACTTC
CDR3: CASSQGDRGYEQYF

D: NA
V: TRBV19
J: TRBJ1-2
size: NA
DNA: TGTGCCAGTAGTCTAGACCGCCTCGGGGGCTACACCTTC
CDR3: CASSLDRLGGYTF

D: TRBD2
V: TRBV20-1
J: TRBJ2-7
size: NA
DNA: TGCAGTGCTAGTATACGCGGGACTAGCGGGCTCACCTTCACTTACGAGCAGTACTTC
CDR3: CSASIRGTSGLTFTYEQYF

D: NA
V: TRBV21-1
J: TRBJ2-6
size: NA
DNA: TGTGCCAGCAGCTCCCTCCCTGGGGCCAACGTCCTGACTTTC
CDR3: CASSSLPGANVLTF

D: NA
V: TRBV7-9
J: TRBJ1-6
size: NA
DNA: TGTGCCAGCAGCTCCCAACAGGGCCAATCACCCCTCCACTTT
CDR3: CASSSQQGQSPLHF

D: NA
V: TRBV15
J: TRBJ2-1
size: NA
DNA: TGTGCCACCAGCAGAGAACCGCAGGTCAGCTCCTACAATGAGCAGTTCTTC
CDR3: CATSREPQVSSYNEQFF

D: NA
V: TRBV7-9
J: TRBJ1-1
size: NA
DNA: TGTGCCAGCAGTCATAGAGACACTGAAGCTTTCTTT
CDR3: CASSHRDTEAFF

D: NA
V: TRBV7-3
J: TRBJ2-1
size: once
DNA: TGTGCCAGCAGCTTAACGTGGACGAAGGGGGAGCAGTTCTTC
CDR3: CASSLTWTKGEQFF

D: NA
V: TRBV15
J: TRBJ1-6
size: NA
DNA: TGTGCCACCAGCAGAGTTCCCCGGCAGGGCGACTCACCCCTCCACTTT
CDR3: CATSRVPRQGDSPLHF

D: TRBD2
V: TRBV6-5
J: TRBJ2-5
size: NA
DNA: TGTGCCAGCAGAAACCAGCGCGGGAGGGTAGAGACCCAGTACTTC
CDR3: CASRNQRGRVETQYF

D: TRBD1
V: TRBV28
J: TRBJ1-4
size: NA
DNA: TGTGCCAGCAGTTTGCAAACAGGGGGTGGGGAAAAACTGTTTTTT
CDR3: CASSLQTGGGEKLFF

D: TRBD1
V: TRBV7-9
J: TRBJ1-1
size: NA
DNA: TGTGCCAGCAGTCACCCCGGACAGGGGTTAGGGGACACTGAAGCTTTCTTT
CDR3: CASSHPGQGLGDTEAFF